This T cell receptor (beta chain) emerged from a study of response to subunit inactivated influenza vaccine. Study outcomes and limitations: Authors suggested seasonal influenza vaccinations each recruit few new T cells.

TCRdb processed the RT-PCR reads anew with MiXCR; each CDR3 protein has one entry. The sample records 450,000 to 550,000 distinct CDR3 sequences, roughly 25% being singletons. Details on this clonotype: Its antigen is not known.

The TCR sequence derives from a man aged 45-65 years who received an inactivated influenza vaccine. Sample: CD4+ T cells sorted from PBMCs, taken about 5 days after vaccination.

The CDR3 DNA is TGTGCCAGCAGCCGTGGGGGCTATATCGGGACACCTAACTATGGCTACACCTTC. It specifies CASSRGGYIGTPNYGYTF. The rearrangement uses TRBV6-1 and TRBJ1-2; TRBD1 might be the D (6 bases). The CDR3 has 18 residues. Trimming removed 6 bases at V and 0 bases at J, with 23 bases between. From germline, CDR1 is MNHNS and CDR2 SASEGT.